This is a list of T cell receptor beta chains from one sample in a study of neurological immune-mediated disorders. TCRdb used MiXCR to reprocess the 5' RACE reads, holding one entry per CDR3 protein. The sample shows around 56,000 distinct CDR3 sequences, under 30% of them seen only once. The material sequenced was PBMCs. These receptors all stem from a man aged 55 to 70 with HTLV-1-associated myelopathy (HAM/TSP). Both conserved end residues are part of each CDR3. Each record gives: J gene, V gene, D gene, clone size, CDR3 protein, CDR3 DNA. The D gene is left open where the match is weak. Size is stated for part of the rows, as once, few or many counts, or as a class when the clone is expanded.

j_call: TRBJ2-7; v_call: TRBV29-1; d_call: NA; clone_size: many; cdr3_aa: CSVGEGTDAYEQYF; cdr3_nt: TGCAGCGTTGGTGAGGGGACTGACGCCTACGAGCAGTACTTC
j_call: TRBJ2-2; v_call: TRBV5-1; d_call: TRBD2; clone_size: many; cdr3_aa: CASSASGSAGELFF; cdr3_nt: TGCGCCAGCAGCGCTAGCGGGAGCGCCGGGGAGCTGTTTTTT
j_call: TRBJ2-5; v_call: TRBV10-2; d_call: NA; clone_size: few; cdr3_aa: CASYQPGLQETQYF; cdr3_nt: TGCGCCAGTTATCAACCGGGACTTCAAGAGACCCAGTACTTC
j_call: TRBJ2-7; v_call: TRBV5-1; d_call: TRBD1; clone_size: many; cdr3_aa: CASRSGTGNEQYF; cdr3_nt: TGCGCCAGCAGATCTGGGACAGGGAACGAGCAGTACTTC
j_call: TRBJ1-1; v_call: TRBV5-4; d_call: TRBD1; clone_size: many; cdr3_aa: CASSRQGGSNTEAFF; cdr3_nt: TGTGCCAGCAGCAGACAGGGGGGGTCGAACACTGAAGCTTTCTTT
j_call: TRBJ1-5; v_call: TRBV15; d_call: TRBD1; clone_size: many; cdr3_aa: CATSGQGNNQPQHF; cdr3_nt: TGTGCCACCAGCGGACAGGGAAACAATCAGCCCCAGCATTTT
j_call: TRBJ1-5; v_call: TRBV29-1; d_call: NA; clone_size: many; cdr3_aa: CSVSPGAPDQPQHF; cdr3_nt: TGCAGCGTTTCCCCAGGTGCCCCTGATCAGCCCCAGCATTTT
j_call: TRBJ2-7; v_call: TRBV20-1; d_call: TRBD1; clone_size: many; cdr3_aa: CSASPPFDRGREQYF; cdr3_nt: TGCAGTGCTAGCCCGCCGTTTGACAGGGGGAGGGAGCAGTACTTC
j_call: TRBJ1-4; v_call: TRBV7-9; d_call: NA; clone_size: many; cdr3_aa: CASSPNEKLFF; cdr3_nt: TGTGCCAGCAGCCCGAATGAAAAACTGTTTTTT
j_call: TRBJ2-1; v_call: TRBV4-1; d_call: TRBD1; clone_size: many; cdr3_aa: CASSQAETGTGDPNEQFF; cdr3_nt: TGCGCCAGCAGCCAAGCAGAAACCGGGACAGGGGACCCAAATGAGCAGTTCTTC
j_call: TRBJ2-3; v_call: TRBV9; d_call: TRBD2; clone_size: many; cdr3_aa: CASGSGSGDTDTQYF; cdr3_nt: TGTGCCAGCGGCAGCGGGAGCGGGGACACAGATACGCAGTATTTT
j_call: TRBJ2-1; v_call: TRBV5-6; d_call: NA; clone_size: many; cdr3_aa: CASSNAKGQFF; cdr3_nt: TGTGCCAGCAGCAACGCCAAGGGGCAGTTCTTC
j_call: TRBJ2-1; v_call: TRBV7-9; d_call: NA; clone_size: NA; cdr3_aa: CASSSRDNEQFF; cdr3_nt: TGTGCCAGCAGCTCCCGGGACAATGAGCAGTTCTTC
j_call: TRBJ2-5; v_call: TRBV7-9; d_call: NA; clone_size: many; cdr3_aa: CASSLVGTETQYF; cdr3_nt: TGTGCCAGCAGCTTAGTGGGGACAGAGACCCAGTACTTC
j_call: TRBJ2-1; v_call: TRBV9; d_call: TRBD2; clone_size: many; cdr3_aa: CASSVEGRAANEQFF; cdr3_nt: TGTGCCAGCAGCGTAGAGGGGAGGGCGGCGAATGAGCAGTTCTTC
j_call: TRBJ2-6; v_call: TRBV5-1; d_call: NA; clone_size: NA; cdr3_aa: CASSGPQGTGANVLTF; cdr3_nt: TGCGCCAGCAGCGGACCGCAGGGAACTGGGGCCAACGTCCTGACTTTC